Presented here are 32 T cell receptor beta chains from one specimen sequenced in a study of patients and donors after allogeneic stem cell transplantation. TCRdb re-analysed the RT-PCR reads in MiXCR, keeping a single row per CDR3 protein. The data hold 15,000 to 20,000 distinct CDR3 sequences, with 4.9% observed a single time. Material for sequencing was blood, either unsorted or a sorted T cell fraction (not recorded which). All receptors derive from a human donor who was either an allogeneic HSCT recipient or a stem cell or donor lymphocyte infusion donor (not recorded which). It is not recorded whose cells these are; they may come from a transplant donor.

The table lists this clonotype with a few counts. The rearrangement uses TRBV21-1 and TRBJ2-1; the D call TRBD1 from the table was never checked on the DNA. TRBV21-1 is deemed a pseudogene. The CDR3 runs to 16 residues. The CDR3 DNA is TGTGCCAGCAGCAAAGCGCTTGCGGGACCGTACAATGAGCAGTTCTTC. Amino acid sequence: CASSKALAGPYNEQFF.

This clonotype was counted at least ten times. CDR3 region: CSASRTGTYEQYF. DNA for the CDR3: TGCAGTGCTTCACGGACGGGAACCTACGAGCAGTACTTC. The gene calls are TRBV20-1 and TRBJ2-7; D perhaps matches TRBD2 (5 bases). V gave up 5 bases and J gave up 2 bases, with 13 bases separating them. The CDR3 is 13 residues long. CDR1 and CDR2 from the germline V gene are DFQATT and SNEGSKA (reference sequence).

This clonotype was counted ten times or more. The V and J genes are TRBV6-5 and TRBJ2-7; 7 positions match TRBD1. CDR1 MNHEY and CDR2 SVGAGI come from the germline V gene. The CDR3 covers 16 residues. J was trimmed by 4 bases and V by 1 base; bases with no gene match: 10. CDR3 sequence (DNA): TGTGCCAGCAGTTACTTAGGGGGCGCAGGTTTTTACGAGCAGTACTTC. This codes for CASSYLGGAGFYEQYF.

This clonotype was recorded many times. The gene calls are TRBV3-1 and TRBJ2-1; tentative D call: TRBD1 (6 bases). The V gene lost 0 bases and the J gene lost 7 bases, with 19 bases spanning the gap. CDR1 LGHDT and CDR2 YNNKEL come from the germline V gene (reference sequence). The CDR3 extends over 17 amino acids. The DNA for the CDR3 is TGTGCCAGCAGCCAAGATCTAGGAGCAGGGGTTGGAAATGAGCAGTTCTTC. Amino acids: CASSQDLGAGVGNEQFF.

This clonotype occurred many times. The CDR3 sequence: CSAPVVTGQETQYF. As DNA, the CDR3 is TGCAGTGCCCCCGTGGTCACGGGCCAAGAGACCCAGTACTTC. This rearrangement joins TRBV20-1 to TRBJ2-5; no clear D. Germline values: CDR1 DFQATT, CDR2 SNEGSKA (reference sequence). This CDR3 has 14 amino acids. V lost 6 bases and J lost 1, with 15 bases in between.

This clonotype occurred many times. The chain employs TRBV29-1 and TRBJ1-4, with 10 nucleotides matching TRBD1. The ends lost 7 bases at V and 7 bases at J; junction bases unmatched: 3. Germline V CDR1 and CDR2: SQVTM, ANQGSEA. The CDR3 loop spans 12 amino acids. CDR3 protein: CSGGQGVEKLFF. Written as DNA, the CDR3 is TGCAGCGGCGGACAGGGGGTTGAAAAACTGTTTTTT.

This clonotype showed up many times. The chain couples TRBV7-9 to TRBJ2-7; 8 positions match TRBD1. Looked up from germline, CDR1 is SEHNR and CDR2 is FQNEAQ (reference sequence). There are 14 residues in the CDR3. Trimming cost V 4 bases and J 3 bases; bases outside gene matches: 5. The DNA of the CDR3 is TGTGCCAGCAGCTACGGACAGGGAATCTACGAGCAGTACTTC. This encodes CASSYGQGIYEQYF.

This clonotype was recorded at least ten times. V and J are TRBV9 and TRBJ2-7; maybe TRBD2 (7 bases). This CDR3 is 19 amino acids long. V dropped 9 bases and J dropped 3 bases, with 34 bases sitting between them. The V gene's germline CDR1 is SGDLS and CDR2 YYNGEE. This CDR3 reads CAIALGGADPRAGIYEQYF. For the CDR3, the DNA is TGTGCCATCGCCCTTGGGGGGGCGGACCCAAGGGCTGGGATCTACGAGCAGTACTTC.

There are many counts of this clonotype. This rearrangement joins TRBV9 to TRBJ2-1; 8 nucleotides match TRBD2. CDR3 length: 16 residues. Germline V gene data show CDR1 as SGDLS and CDR2 as YYNGEE. Losses at the gene ends were 0 bases for V and 7 bases for J; bases not matched to a gene: 9. The CDR3 DNA reads as TGTGCCAGCAGCGTAGGTGGTAGCGGGGAGCTGAATGAGCAGTTCTTC. It translates to CASSVGGSGELNEQFF.

The genes are TRBV2 and TRBJ2-2; D remains ambiguous. This CDR3 region has 12 residues. Germline loops: CDR1 SNHLY, CDR2 FYNNEI. Deletions cut 1 base from V and 7 bases from J, with 4 bases between. The DNA for the CDR3 is TGTGCCAGCAGTGAAGGGGTCGGGGAGCTGTTTTTT. Translated: CASSEGVGELFF.

In this sample, this clonotype turned up many times. The chain carries TRBV18 and TRBJ2-5; D remains ambiguous. Trimming removed 2 bases at V and 5 bases at J, with 15 bases between. From germline, CDR1 is KGHSH and CDR2 LQKENI. The CDR3 sequence is 15 residues long. CDR3 nucleotides: TGTGCCAGCTCACCAAATTTTATAGGCGAGGAGACCCAGTACTTC. Translation: CASSPNFIGEETQYF.

This clonotype was counted many times. V usage is TRBV7-9 and J usage is TRBJ1-3; D unresolved. Between the trimmed V and J ends, which lost 3 bases and 8 bases, there was a span of 11 bases. Germline V CDR1 and CDR2: SEHNR, FQNEAQ (reference sequence). The length of the CDR3 is 13 residues. CDR3 region: CASSFVGSHTIYF. The CDR3 DNA is TGTGCCAGCAGCTTTGTGGGGTCCCACACCATATATTTT.

In this sample, this clonotype turned up a few times. The genes are TRBV6-1 and TRBJ2-7, with D perhaps being TRBD1 or TRBD2 (7 bases each). Trimming shortened V by 2 bases and J by 2 bases, and 28 bases separated the two germline ends. Germline assignment: CDR1 MNHNS and CDR2 SASEGT. This CDR3 is 20 amino acids long. CDR3 protein: CASSELAMGLLSGTAYEQYF. The CDR3 DNA is TGTGCCAGCAGTGAACTAGCCATGGGACTGTTAAGCGGGACAGCCTACGAGCAGTACTTC.

This clonotype was observed at least ten times. The chain has TRBV7-9 and TRBJ1-1; a possible D gene is TRBD1 (6 bases). Trimming left V 1 base short and J 1 base short, with 10 bases between. The CDR3 is 15 residues long. The germline gives CDR1 SEHNR, CDR2 FQNEAQ (reference sequence). The CDR3 region has the DNA TGTGCCAGCAGCTTAGGAGGGGGGCAGAACACTGAAGCTTTCTTT. It encodes CASSLGGGQNTEAFF.

In its sample, this clonotype was seen many times. This sequence joins TRBV20-1 and TRBJ2-3; D tentatively fits TRBD1 or TRBD2 (5 bases each). The CDR3 is 17 residues long. V dropped 5 bases and J dropped 1 base, with 22 bases sitting between them. Germline CDR1 reads DFQATT; CDR2 reads SNEGSKA (reference sequence). CDR3: CSASRERGRRGTDTQYF. The CDR3 DNA follows: TGCAGTGCTTCCAGAGAGAGGGGACGAAGGGGCACAGATACGCAGTATTTT.

Ten or more counts support this clonotype. The chain joins TRBV20-1 to TRBJ2-1; D uncertain. CDR3 size: 12 residues. The germline V gene encodes CDR1 DFQATT and CDR2 SNEGSKA (reference sequence). The V end lost 2 bases, the J end lost 6 bases, and 8 bases lay between the germline ends. In nucleotides, the CDR3 is TGCAGTGCTAGACCCTATCTCAATGAGCAGTTCTTC. Amino acid sequence: CSARPYLNEQFF.

This clonotype was observed at least ten times. The gene calls are TRBV3-1 and TRBJ2-1, with 9 bases lining up with TRBD2. V lost 4 bases and J lost 3; bases outside the gene matches: 7. CDR1 and CDR2 (germline): LGHDT, YNNKEL (reference sequence). CDR3 length: 16 amino acids. The CDR3 coding sequence is TGTGCCAGCAGCCCGTGGACTAGCGAGAACTACAATGAGCAGTTCTTC. It codes for CASSPWTSENYNEQFF.

This clonotype was detected ten times or more. The J gene is TRBJ2-5, the V gene TRBV3-1, with D perhaps TRBD1 (5 bases). V lost 1 base and J lost 5, with 17 bases in between. The CDR3 is 16 residues long. Per germline, CDR1 LGHDT and CDR2 YNNKEL (reference sequence). DNA for the CDR3: TGTGCCAGCAGCCAAGTTTTGACAGATAGGGCTGAGACCCAGTACTTC. The encoded protein is CASSQVLTDRAETQYF.

This clonotype was seen ten or more times. The rearrangement joins TRBV20-1 to TRBJ1-2; maybe TRBD1 (5 bases). The CDR3 sequence is 11 residues long. Looked up from germline, CDR1 is DFQATT and CDR2 is SNEGSKA (reference sequence). Deletions cut 6 bases from V and 5 bases from J, with 10 bases between. CDR3 region: CSAIGTYGYTF. CDR3 DNA: TGCAGTGCCATTGGGACTTATGGCTACACCTTC.

This clonotype was detected many times. This chain joins TRBV7-9 and TRBJ2-7; D is possibly TRBD1 (5 bases). This CDR3 spans 15 amino acids. Trimming pared 1 base from V and 1 base from J, leaving 11 bases between. Germline CDR1 SEHNR, CDR2 FQNEAQ (reference sequence). The CDR3 coding sequence is TGTGCCAGCAGCTTAGTAGAGGACACTTCCTACGAGCAGTACTTC. Translating it yields CASSLVEDTSYEQYF.

V and J are TRBV5-5 and TRBJ2-1; 9 positions agree with TRBD2. Germline V gene data show CDR1 as SGHKS and CDR2 as YYEKEE (reference sequence). The length of the CDR3 is 18 residues. Losses at the gene ends were 0 bases for V and 3 bases for J; bases not matched to a gene: 10. DNA for the CDR3: TGTGCCAGCAGCTTGGAGCATCTCGGCGGGAGGGACTACAATGAGCAGTTCTTC. Amino acids: CASSLEHLGGRDYNEQFF.

This clonotype came up many times. The genes are TRBV27 and TRBJ1-3; D might be TRBD1 (6 bases). Germline CDR1 reads MNHEY; CDR2 reads SMNVEV (reference sequence). V lost 6 bases and J 0 bases, leaving 12 bases between the germline ends. The CDR3 is 15 amino acids. The CDR3 DNA reads as TGTGCCAGCAGGTCACAGGGACCCTCTGGAAACACCATATATTTT. It codes for CASRSQGPSGNTIYF.

V usage is TRBV12-2 and J usage is TRBJ2-3. TRBV12-2 is annotated as a pseudogene. The CDR3 is made up of 13 amino acids. CDR3 nucleotide sequence: TGTGCAAGTCGCTTACGCTCCACAGATACGCAGTATTTT. It yields the protein CASRLRSTDTQYF.

This clonotype was detected ten times or more. The rearrangement joins TRBV7-9 to TRBJ1-1; D unresolved. The germline gives CDR1 SEHNR, CDR2 FQNEAQ (reference sequence). V was clipped by 7 bases and J by 5 bases, with 14 bases between them. This CDR3 spans 13 amino acids. Written as DNA, the CDR3 is TGTGCCAGCAACCTACAAGGGTCGACTGAAGCTTTCTTT. Amino acid sequence: CASNLQGSTEAFF.

The rearrangement links TRBV5-1 to TRBJ2-5; 9 bases align to TRBD2. Germline V gene sequence: CDR1 SGHRS, CDR2 YFSETQ. This CDR3 spans 14 amino acids. V was clipped by 2 bases and J by 5 bases; unmatched bases: 4. The CDR3 loop reads CASSFSAGGETQYF. CDR3 coding DNA: TGCGCCAGCAGCTTTAGTGCGGGAGGGGAGACCCAGTACTTC.

The sample holds a few counts of this clonotype. The chain uses TRBV24-1 and TRBJ2-3; weak D call: TRBD1 (5 bases). The germline gives CDR1 KGHDR, CDR2 SFDVKD. V was trimmed by 3 bases and J by 3 bases, leaving 9 bases between them. The CDR3 covers 14 residues. The DNA for the CDR3 is TGTGCCACCAGTGATAAGCAGGGAACAGATACGCAGTATTTT. Translated: CATSDKQGTDTQYF.

This clonotype was observed many times. The chain is built from TRBV10-3 and TRBJ1-5; 11 nucleotides line up with TRBD1. This CDR3 has 13 residues. The trim removed 8 bases at V and 5 bases at J, leaving 2 bases unmatched. CDR1 ENHRY and CDR2 SYGVKD come from the germline V gene. CDR3 sequence: CAIAGQGDQPQHF. DNA of the CDR3: TGTGCCATCGCGGGACAGGGGGATCAGCCCCAGCATTTT.

This clonotype was counted ten times or more. The CDR3 nucleotides are TGTGCCATCAGTGAGTCTTGGTACCAAGAGACCCAGTACTTC. Encoded protein: CAISESWYQETQYF. The chain couples TRBV10-3 to TRBJ2-5; D remains ambiguous. Germline CDR1 ENHRY, CDR2 SYGVKD. Trimming cost V 0 bases and J 0 bases, with 5 bases left between them. The CDR3 has 14 residues.

Judged by abundance, this clonotype is medium-sized. CDR3 coding DNA: TGTGCCACCCGGAGAGAGGGTCAGCCCCAGCATTTT. This gives the protein CATRREGQPQHF. The chain carries TRBV6-2 or TRBV6-3 and TRBJ1-5; D remains ambiguous. The CDR3 is made up of 12 amino acids. Germline CDR1 is MNHEY and CDR2 is SVGEGT. V shed 10 bases and J shed 6 bases, with 13 bases lying between them.

There are many counts of this clonotype. This chain links TRBV20-1 with TRBJ2-7; D unresolved. From germline, CDR1 is DFQATT and CDR2 SNEGSKA (reference sequence). This CDR3 is built from 14 residues. V was trimmed by 0 bases and J by 6 bases, leaving 15 bases between them. The CDR3 nucleotides are TGCAGTGCTAGAGAATGGAAGACCCTCGCCGAGCAGTACTTC. Translating it yields CSAREWKTLAEQYF.

This clonotype was detected ten times or more. The CDR3 coding sequence is TGTGCCAGCAGCTTTAGCGGGAGGGCCAGGAATGAGCAGTTCTTC. It encodes CASSFSGRARNEQFF. This chain uses TRBV7-9 with TRBJ2-1; 11 bases fit TRBD2. The junction had 5 bases not matched to a gene; V was cut back by 3 bases and J by 7 bases. The germline CDR1 and CDR2 sequences are SEHNR and FQNEAQ (reference sequence). The CDR3 loop spans 15 amino acids.

This clonotype was observed at least ten times. This rearrangement joins TRBV10-3 to TRBJ2-3; 7 bases match TRBD2. Trimming cost V 6 bases and J 3 bases; bases outside gene matches: 12. From germline, CDR1 is ENHRY and CDR2 SYGVKD. This CDR3 spans 16 amino acids. In DNA form, the CDR3 reads TGTGCCATCAGGCCCGCCGGGAGGCAGGTAACAGATACGCAGTATTTT. Its protein is CAIRPAGRQVTDTQYF.